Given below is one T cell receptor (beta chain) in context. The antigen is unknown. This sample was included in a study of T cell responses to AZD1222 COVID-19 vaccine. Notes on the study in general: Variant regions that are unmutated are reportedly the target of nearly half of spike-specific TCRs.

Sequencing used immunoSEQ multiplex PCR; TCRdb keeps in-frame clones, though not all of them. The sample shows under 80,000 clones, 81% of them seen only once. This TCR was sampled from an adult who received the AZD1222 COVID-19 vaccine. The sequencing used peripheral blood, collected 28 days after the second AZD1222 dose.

The DNA for the CDR3 is TGTGCCAGCAGCTCTGGACAGGGGGCTCAGAACACTGAAGCTTTCTTT. Translating gives CASSSGQGAQNTEAFF. The V call is TRBV5-4, the J call TRBJ1-1; 11 bases agree with TRBD1. This CDR3 has 16 amino acids. Trimming removed 3 bases from V and 1 base from J; junction bases left unmatched: 5. Germline V gives CDR1 SGHNT, CDR2 YYREEE (reference sequence).